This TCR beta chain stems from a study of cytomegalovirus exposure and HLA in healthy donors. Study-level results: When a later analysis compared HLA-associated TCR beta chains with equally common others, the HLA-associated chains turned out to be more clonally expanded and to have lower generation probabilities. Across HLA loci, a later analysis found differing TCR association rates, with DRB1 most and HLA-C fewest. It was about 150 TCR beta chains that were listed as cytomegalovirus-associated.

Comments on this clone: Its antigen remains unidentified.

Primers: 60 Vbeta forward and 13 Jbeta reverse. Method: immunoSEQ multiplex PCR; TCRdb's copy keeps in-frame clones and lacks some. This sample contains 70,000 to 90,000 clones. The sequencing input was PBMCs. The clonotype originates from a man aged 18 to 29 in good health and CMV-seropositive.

This CDR3 is CASSPGTGGNEQFF. DNA of the CDR3: TGCGCCAGCAGCCCAGGGACAGGGGGCAATGAGCAGTTCTTC. V and J are TRBV5-1 and TRBJ2-1; 11 nucleotides match TRBD1. With 4 bases clipped from V and 6 bases from J, the junction kept 3 bases outside the gene matches. The CDR3 length is 14 residues. Germline lookup yields CDR1 SGHRS and CDR2 YFSETQ.